These 18 T cell receptor beta chains came from one sample sequenced in a study of shared clonotypes between healthy human individuals. Repertoires were generated with immunoSEQ multiplex PCR, while TCRdb's copy carries only in-frame clones and drops some. The data hold 2 million or so clones, with roughly 94% observed a single time. Specimen: naive CD4+ T cells sorted from blood. As to subset: CD45RA+ positively selected. These receptors were obtained from a man between 18 and 29 years old in good health.

CDR3 bases: TGTGCCACTTCCAGGTTGGGCGGTTACTACGAGCAGTACTTC. Translated: CATSRLGGYYEQYF. J is TRBJ2-7 and V is TRBV25-1, with D unresolved. V was cut by 10 bases and J by 3 bases, with 19 bases left in between. Germline assignment: CDR1 MGHDK and CDR2 SYGVNS. The CDR3 has 14 residues.

This clone was seen only once. This chain connects TRBV5-1 to TRBJ2-5, with D perhaps TRBD2 (5 bases). Germline CDR1 SGHRS, CDR2 YFSETQ. The length of the CDR3 is 16 residues. V was clipped by 0 bases and J by 5 bases, with 17 bases between them. The CDR3 loop reads CASSLASGRTGETQYF. The CDR3 DNA sequence: TGCGCCAGCAGCTTGGCCAGCGGCCGCACGGGGGAGACCCAGTACTTC.

The V and J genes are TRBV29-1 and TRBJ1-1; weak D call: TRBD1 (5 bases). V was clipped by 6 bases and J by 8 bases, with 13 bases between them. The CDR3 spans 11 residues. Germline V lookup: CDR1 SQVTM, CDR2 ANQGSEA. CDR3 coding DNA: TGCAGCGTCAGGCCTGGGGCGGAAGCTTTCTTT. Protein sequence: CSVRPGAEAFF.

This chain links TRBV20-1 with TRBJ1-1; D gene unclear. CDR1 is DFQATT and CDR2 is SNEGSKA in the germline V gene (reference sequence). The CDR3 spans 11 residues. The CDR3 loop is CTTPGDTEAFF. CDR3 sequence (DNA): TGCACCACCCCTGGCGACACTGAAGCTTTCTTT.

The chain carries TRBV19 and TRBJ2-7; tentative D call: TRBD1 (5 bases). V was shortened by 6 bases and J by 6 bases, with 21 bases between the two germline ends. The CDR3 totals 15 residues. Germline V gives CDR1 LNHDA, CDR2 SQIVND (reference sequence). The CDR3, as DNA: TGTGCCAGTAGCTCCTGGGGCCGGCTACTGACCGAGCAGTACTTC. Translated, it gives CASSSWGRLLTEQYF.

This chain links TRBV4-1 with TRBJ2-1; 10 nucleotides match TRBD1. The CDR3 runs 15 residues. Germline trimming cut 6 bases from V and 2 bases from J; bases unmatched to any gene: 4. In germline, CDR1 is MGHRA, CDR2 YSYEKL. As DNA, the CDR3 is TGCGCCAGCAGTCGGACAGGGGGAACCTACAATGAGCAGTTCTTC. Translation: CASSRTGGTYNEQFF.

V is TRBV19 and J is TRBJ2-5, with D hard to call. CDR1 is LNHDA and CDR2 is SQIVND in the germline V gene (reference sequence). V lost 3 bases and J 2 bases, leaving 10 bases between the germline ends. This CDR3 region has 14 residues. CDR3 sequence: CASSIGWGQETQYF. The CDR3 DNA reads TGTGCCAGTAGTATCGGGTGGGGACAAGAGACCCAGTACTTC. Complete variable domain (other parts from reference TRBV19 and TRBJ2-5): DGGITQSPKYLFRKEGQNVTLSCEQNLNHDAMYWYRQDPGQGLRLIYYSQIVNDFQKGDIAEGYSVSREKKESFPLTVTSAQKNPTAFYLCASSIGWGQETQYFGPGTRLLVL.

This clone was observed a single time. This chain connects TRBV28 to TRBJ1-5; D is unclear. Germline CDR1 MDHEN, CDR2 SYDVKM. The CDR3 has 16 amino acids. Between the trimmed V and J ends, which lost 6 bases and 5 bases, there was a span of 20 bases. CDR3 in amino acids: CASSIESPGRYQPQHF. CDR3 coding DNA: TGTGCCAGCAGCATTGAATCCCCGGGAAGATATCAGCCCCAGCATTTT.

V usage is TRBV5-1 and J usage is TRBJ1-1; the D is unclear. The CDR3 length is 12 residues. The V gene's germline CDR1 is SGHRS and CDR2 YFSETQ. V was clipped by 4 bases and J by 11 bases, with 15 bases between them. The CDR3 DNA follows: TGCGCCAGCAGCCTCGGCCCCGAAGAGGCTTTCTTT. Translation gives CASSLGPEEAFF.

J is TRBJ2-1 and V is TRBV7-3; 7 bases fit TRBD1. Unmatched junction bases numbered 9, after V lost 4 bases and J lost 3 bases. The germline V gene has CDR1 SGHTA and CDR2 FQGTGA. The CDR3 extends over 16 amino acids. CDR3: CASSSTTTGRYNEQFF. CDR3 coding DNA: TGTGCCAGCAGCTCAACTACGACAGGGCGCTACAATGAGCAGTTCTTC.

The CDR3 coding sequence is TGTGCCAGCGATCCCCAGGGAATGAACACTGAAGCTTTCTTT. This translates into CASDPQGMNTEAFF. This chain uses TRBV5-5 with TRBJ1-1, with a weak D call TRBD1 (5 bases). From germline, CDR1 is SGHKS and CDR2 YYEKEE (reference sequence). The CDR3 extends over 14 amino acids. V lost 7 bases to trimming and J lost 0 bases, with 13 bases between them.

The rearrangement uses TRBV5-4 and TRBJ2-1; D is ambiguous. Germline CDR1 is SGHNT and CDR2 is YYREEE (reference sequence). The V end lost 2 bases, the J end lost 0 bases, and 12 bases lay between the germline ends. There are 16 residues in the CDR3. The CDR3 loop reads CASSFGSASSYNEQFF. The DNA for the CDR3 is TGTGCCAGCAGCTTTGGGTCGGCAAGCTCCTACAATGAGCAGTTCTTC.

The rearrangement links TRBV6-5 to TRBJ1-2; D is possibly TRBD1 (6 bases). This CDR3 spans 12 amino acids. From germline, CDR1 is MNHEY and CDR2 SVGAGI. With 5 bases removed from V and 7 bases from J, the gap between germline ends came to 11 bases. The CDR3 nucleotides read TGTGCCAGCAGTCAACAGGGAGGTGGCTACACCTTC. The encoded protein is CASSQQGGGYTF.

Here the CDR3 reads CAWSVLSGLADNEQFF. The CDR3 DNA reads TGTGCCTGGAGTGTCCTCTCTGGACTAGCGGACAATGAGCAGTTCTTC. The chain employs TRBV30 and TRBJ2-1; TRBD2 matches at 10 bases. V was pared by 0 bases and J by 5 bases, with 7 bases of the junction left unmatched. Per the germline V gene, CDR1 is GTSNPN and CDR2 is SVGIG (reference sequence). The CDR3 runs to 16 residues. The whole variable domain, remainder taken from reference TRBV30 and TRBJ2-1, is SQTIHQWPATLVQPVGSPLSLECTVEGTSNPNLYWYRQAAGRGLQLLFYSVGIGQISSEVPQNLSASRPQDRQFILSSKKLLLSDSGFYLCAWSVLSGLADNEQFFGPGTRLTVL.

The chain recombines TRBV18 with TRBJ2-5; possibly TRBD1 for D (6 bases). The CDR3 runs to 16 residues. Trimming shortened V by 3 bases and J by 5 bases, and 19 bases separated the two germline ends. Germline lookup yields CDR1 KGHSH and CDR2 LQKENI. CDR3 amino acids: CASSPTVSSQGETQYF. The CDR3, as DNA: TGTGCCAGCTCACCCACCGTATCGTCGCAGGGGGAGACCCAGTACTTC. The full variable domain, with the rest looked up from reference TRBV18 and TRBJ2-5, is NAGVMQNPRHLVRRRGQEARLRCSPMKGHSHVYWYRQLPEEGLKFMVYLQKENIIDESGMPKERFSAEFPKEGPSILRIQQVVRGDSAAYFCASSPTVSSQGETQYFGPGTRLLVL.

The V call is TRBV21-1, the J call TRBJ2-2; the table names TRBD2, a call not compared with the DNA. TRBV21-1 is a recognized pseudogene. This CDR3 contains 16 residues. The DNA of the CDR3 is TGTGCCAGCAGCAAAGCGAAGGTATCGGGGACCGGGGAGCTGTTTTTT. Protein sequence: CASSKAKVSGTGELFF.

This chain joins TRBV5-1 and TRBJ2-7; no definite D call. The CDR3 is 15 residues long. The germline gives CDR1 SGHRS, CDR2 YFSETQ. V was clipped by 0 bases and J by 1 base, with 11 bases between them. This CDR3 is CASSLAGELSYEQYF. The CDR3 bases are TGCGCCAGCAGCTTGGCTGGGGAATTATCCTACGAGCAGTACTTC.

The rearrangement joins TRBV19 to TRBJ2-1; 12 bases map to TRBD2. The CDR3 contains 11 residues. V gave up 8 bases and J gave up 15 bases; unmatched junction bases: 5. From germline, CDR1 is LNHDA and CDR2 SQIVND (reference sequence). The CDR3 loop reads CASRLAGVMFF. DNA for the CDR3: TGTGCCAGTCGACTAGCGGGAGTTATGTTCTTC.